This T cell receptor beta chain was observed in a study of identical twins. Broader study findings: Excess twin sharing in beta out-of-frame sequences was weaker.

The CDR3 is 15 amino acids. Germline lookup yields CDR1 MNHEY and CDR2 SVGEGT. Trimming stripped 2 bases from V and 0 bases from J, with 7 bases between. MiXCR was run by TCRdb on the 5' RACE reads, yielding one entry per CDR3 protein. The table shows hundreds of thousands of distinct CDR3 sequences, with around 8.6% occurring only once. This clonotype was counted at least ten times. Its specificity is unknown. These sequences were also reported in another study, on yellow fever vaccine responses in identical twins.

Sequenced: PBMCs. The TCR comes from a woman aged 18-29 years in good health. J is TRBJ2-2 and V is TRBV6-2 or TRBV6-3; D is unresolved. In DNA form, the CDR3 reads TGTGCCAGCAGTTACGGTACAACGAACACCGGGGAGCTGTTTTTT. It specifies CASSYGTTNTGELFF.